The 7 T cell receptor beta chains below all came from one sample that was sequenced in a study of shared clonotypes between healthy human individuals. Generated by immunoSEQ multiplex PCR, the TCRdb table keeps only in-frame clones and is missing some. The top ten clones hold 0.064% of a sample with about 520,000 clones, 90% to 96% of them seen once. The sequenced sample was naive CD4+ T cells sorted from blood. The sample's subset: CD45RA+ positively selected. These receptors originate from a woman aged 25-40 years in good health.

The genes are TRBV19 and TRBJ2-7, with 7 nucleotides matching TRBD1. The CDR3 is 15 amino acids. Germline V gene lookup returns CDR1 LNHDA and CDR2 SQIVND (reference sequence). The V gene end was trimmed by 5 bases and the J gene end by 3 bases; junction bases not matched to a gene: 10. In DNA form, the CDR3 reads TGTGCCAGTAGTTCCGGACAAAGGGGGCTCTACGAGCAGTACTTC. This gives the protein CASSSGQRGLYEQYF.

J is TRBJ1-1 and V is TRBV6-1, with TRBD1 as a possible D gene (5 bases). V shed 0 bases and J shed 7 bases, with 12 bases lying between them. The CDR3 spans 14 residues. Germline V CDR1 and CDR2: MNHNS, SASEGT. The CDR3 DNA reads TGTGCCAGCAGTGAAGCCCCAGGGAGACATGAAGCTTTCTTT. Its protein product is CASSEAPGRHEAFF.

V usage is TRBV18 and J usage is TRBJ2-5; D uncertain. The V gene lost 1 base and the J gene lost 2 bases, with 14 bases spanning the gap. This CDR3 spans 16 amino acids. Germline V gene sequence: CDR1 KGHSH, CDR2 LQKENI. In DNA, the CDR3 is TGTGCCAGCTCACCACTAGGGTCAGCAACACAAGAGACCCAGTACTTC. Translated: CASSPLGSATQETQYF.

The CDR3 nucleotides read TGTGCCAGCAGCTTAAGGACAGGGGGTATAGATACGCAGTATTTT. Protein: CASSLRTGGIDTQYF. The V and J genes are TRBV7-9 and TRBJ2-3, with TRBD1 identical over 10 bases. V shed 2 bases, J shed 5 bases, and the junction held 4 bases outside the gene matches. The CDR3 totals 15 residues. The germline CDR1 and CDR2 sequences are SEHNR and FQNEAQ (reference sequence). Supplemented by reference TRBV7-9 and TRBJ2-3, the full variable domain reads DTGVSQNPRHKITKRGQNVTFRCDPISEHNRLYWYRQTLGQGPEFLTYFQNEAQLEKSRLLSDRFSAERPKGSFSTLEIQRTEQGDSAMYLCASSLRTGGIDTQYFGPGTRLTVL.

This chain uses TRBV6-1 with TRBJ1-5, with D perhaps matching TRBD1 (5 bases). The CDR3 runs to 15 residues. V was clipped by 7 bases and J by 0 bases, with 13 bases between them. Germline CDR1 reads MNHNS; CDR2 reads SASEGT. CDR3 nucleotides: TGTGCCAGCACCGGGGGAGGGTATAGCAATCAGCCCCAGCATTTT. Amino acid sequence: CASTGGGYSNQPQHF.

This rearrangement joins TRBV19 to TRBJ2-2; possible D gene TRBD2, 7 bases. Germline CDR1 and CDR2: LNHDA and SQIVND (reference sequence). The CDR3 is 15 amino acids. With 3 bases removed from V and 4 bases from J, the gap between germline ends came to 12 bases. The CDR3, as DNA: TGTGCCAGTAGTATTGGGGGGGCTGGCACCGGGGAGCTGTTTTTT. Translating it yields CASSIGGAGTGELFF.

About this clone itself: This sample also contains other DNA sequences that code for the same CDR3. The gene calls are TRBV7-9 and TRBJ1-1; 8 nucleotides align to TRBD1. Germline V gives CDR1 SEHNR, CDR2 FQNEAQ (reference sequence). The CDR3 has 13 amino acids. V was clipped by 5 bases and J by 3 bases; unmatched bases: 2. CDR3: CASSLQGDTEAFF. The CDR3 DNA is TGTGCCAGCAGCCTACAGGGGGACACTGAAGCTTTCTTT.